These T cell receptor beta chains were read from a single sample in a study of cytomegalovirus exposure and HLA in healthy donors. Method: immunoSEQ multiplex PCR; TCRdb's copy keeps in-frame clones and lacks some. The profile shows over 150,000 clones, roughly 79% of them singletons. The sample taken for sequencing was PBMCs. All receptors come from a woman between 45 and 60 years old in good health and CMV-seronegative. Each CDR3 is given with its conserved first and last residue. The order of the fields is V gene, clone size, D gene, J gene, CDR3 length, CDR3 protein, CDR3 DNA. A D gene is named only where the DNA matches it firmly. Clone size appears in some rows only: once, few, many, or a class for an expanded clone.

TRBV5-1	.	TRBD1	TRBJ1-2	14	CASSLGQGEDGYTF	TGCGCCAGCAGCTTGGGACAGGGTGAAGATGGCTACACCTTC
TRBV29-1	.	TRBD1	TRBJ2-7	13	CSFTSTGSYEQYF	TGCAGCTTCACATCGACAGGGTCCTACGAGCAGTACTTC
TRBV9	.	TRBD1	TRBJ2-5	15	CASSLGTGGGETQYF	TGTGCCAGCAGCCTCGGGACAGGGGGCGGGGAGACCCAGTACTTC
TRBV7-2	.	.	TRBJ2-7	15	CASSLVAGVSYEQYF	TGTGCCAGCAGCTTAGTAGCAGGGGTTTCCTACGAGCAGTACTTC
TRBV10-2	.	TRBD1	TRBJ2-5	17	CASSLEGQIYAQETQYF	TGCGCCAGCAGCCTCGAGGGACAGATCTACGCTCAAGAGACCCAGTACTTC
TRBV19	.	.	TRBJ2-2	16	CASKSGGRQGTGELFF	TGTGCCAGTAAGTCGGGAGGCAGACAGGGGACCGGGGAGCTGTTTTTT
TRBV9	.	.	TRBJ1-4	15	CASSVGLVTNEKLFF	TGTGCCAGCAGCGTCGGTTTAGTAACTAATGAAAAACTGTTTTTT
TRBV5-6	.	.	TRBJ1-1	15	CASSLVRVQNTEAFF	TGTGCCAGCAGCTTAGTCAGGGTACAGAACACTGAGGCTTTCTTT
TRBV13	.	TRBD1	TRBJ1-6	15	CASTRDRRNNSPLHF	TGTGCCAGCACCCGGGACAGAAGGAATAATTCACCCCTCCACTTT
TRBV11-3	.	TRBD1	TRBJ2-7	14	CASSKGTGDYEQYF	TGTGCCAGCAGCAAGGGGACAGGGGACTACGAGCAGTACTTC
TRBV5-6	once	.	TRBJ2-7	15	CASSLGSRGTYEQYF	TGTGCCAGCAGCTTGGGGTCGAGGGGGACCTACGAGCAGTACTTC
TRBV15	.	TRBD1	TRBJ1-5	15	CATSRLPPGGQPQHF	TGTGCCACCAGCAGACTTCCCCCAGGGGGCCAGCCCCAGCATTTT
TRBV5-6	.	TRBD1	TRBJ1-5	16	CASSFRQGAYNQPQHF	TGTGCCAGCAGCTTCCGACAGGGGGCTTACAATCAGCCCCAGCATTTT
TRBV2	few	TRBD1	TRBJ1-2	15	CASSEGQGTYYGYTF	TGTGCCAGCAGTGAGGGACAGGGCACCTACTATGGCTACACCTTC
TRBV7-8	.	TRBD2	TRBJ2-7	16	CASSLGTSGGSYEQYF	TGTGCCAGCAGCTTAGGGACTAGCGGGGGCTCCTACGAGCAGTACTTC
TRBV5-1	.	TRBD1	TRBJ2-7	15	CASSAGTGGSYEQYF	TGCGCCAGCAGCGCCGGGACAGGGGGTTCCTACGAGCAGTACTTC
TRBV5-6	.	TRBD1	TRBJ1-2	16	CASSYGTGGAHYGYTF	TGTGCCAGCAGCTACGGGACAGGGGGCGCGCACTATGGCTACACCTTC
TRBV19	.	TRBD1	TRBJ1-5	15	CASSAGTGGSQPQHF	TGTGCCAGTAGTGCCGGGACAGGGGGTTCTCAGCCCCAGCATTTT
TRBV5-1	.	TRBD1	TRBJ1-2	15	CASSLEGQGNYGYTF	TGCGCCAGCAGCTTGGAGGGACAGGGCAACTATGGCTACACCTTC
TRBV19	.	TRBD2	TRBJ2-5	20	CASSGGGPGSSGPGRETQYF	TGTGCCAGTAGTGGCGGGGGGCCGGGGTCAAGCGGGCCAGGGAGAGAGACCCAGTACTTC
TRBV13	.	.	TRBJ1-5	15	CASSLGRGRNQPQHF	TGTGCCAGCAGCTTAGGCAGGGGCCGAAATCAGCCCCAGCATTTT
TRBV7-2	.	.	TRBJ2-5	12	CASSFAEETQYF	TGTGCCAGCAGCTTTGCAGAAGAGACCCAGTACTTC
TRBV18	.	.	TRBJ1-1	14	CASSPRNRDTEAFF	TGTGCCAGCTCACCACGAAACAGGGACACTGAAGCTTTCTTT
TRBV27	.	.	TRBJ1-2	15	CASSPSSFGARGYTF	TGTGCCAGCAGTCCCTCTTCGTTTGGAGCCCGGGGCTACACCTTC
TRBV7-2	.	.	TRBJ1-1	14	CASSYDSMNTEAFF	TGTGCCAGCAGCTATGACAGCATGAACACTGAAGCTTTCTTT
TRBV5-1	.	TRBD1	TRBJ2-6	16	CASSPQTGDGANVLTF	TGCGCCAGCAGCCCGCAGACAGGGGACGGGGCCAACGTCCTGACTTTC
TRBV10-3	few	.	TRBJ2-5	16	CAISEPRGSGQETQYF	TGTGCCATCAGTGAGCCCCGAGGTAGCGGACAAGAGACCCAGTACTTC
TRBV6-1	.	.	TRBJ2-7	14	CASSERGRNYEQYF	TGTGCCAGCAGTGAAAGGGGCCGAAACTACGAGCAGTACTTC
TRBV9	.	.	TRBJ2-3	16	CASSGRQGGGTDTQYF	TGTGCCAGCAGCGGACGACAGGGCGGGGGCACAGATACGCAGTATTTT
TRBV28	once	.	TRBJ2-7	15	CASSLSRAPPTRQYF	TGTGCCAGCAGTTTATCCAGGGCCCCTCCTACGAGACAGTACTTC
TRBV6-5	once	TRBD1	TRBJ2-7	15	CASSPDRDLTYEQYF	TGTGCCAGCAGCCCCGACAGGGACCTCACCTACGAGCAGTACTTC
TRBV7-2	.	TRBD1	TRBJ2-3	16	CASSWSGTGGTDTQYF	TGTGCCAGCAGCTGGTCCGGGACAGGGGGCACAGATACGCAGTATTTT
TRBV7-9	.	.	TRBJ1-2	15	CASSPTGVYNYGYTF	TGTGCCAGCAGCCCTACAGGCGTTTATAACTATGGCTACACCTTC
TRBV29-1	.	TRBD2	TRBJ2-1	13	CSGGIAGAGEQFF	TGCAGCGGTGGAATAGCGGGAGCTGGTGAGCAGTTCTTC
TRBV18	.	TRBD1	TRBJ2-7	13	CATSKGQAYEQYF	TGTGCCACCTCCAAAGGACAGGCCTACGAGCAGTACTTC
TRBV7-2	.	.	TRBJ2-7	15	CASSPRGNRAYEQYF	TGTGCCAGCAGCCCCCGGGGTAATCGGGCTTACGAGCAGTACTTC
TRBV27	.	.	TRBJ2-1	15	CASSPRGTGYNEQFF	TGTGCCAGCAGTCCCCGGGGGACGGGCTACAATGAGCAGTTCTTC
TRBV30	.	.	TRBJ1-5	17	CAWSLAAGIYSNQPQHF	TGTGCCTGGAGCCTCGCGGCAGGGATTTATAGCAATCAGCCCCAGCATTTT
TRBV6-4	.	TRBD2	TRBJ2-1	14	CASSERGEEDEQFF	TGTGCCAGCAGCGAACGGGGGGAAGAAGATGAGCAGTTCTTC
TRBV7-2	.	.	TRBJ1-2	14	CASSLSGEALGYTF	TGTGCCAGCAGCTTGTCGGGGGAGGCCCTTGGCTACACCTTC
TRBV4-3	.	.	TRBJ2-7	14	CASSQDMRAHEQYF	TGCGCCAGCAGCCAAGATATGAGGGCCCACGAGCAGTACTTC
TRBV30	.	TRBD1	TRBJ1-5	15	CAWATGVHSNQPQHF	TGTGCCTGGGCGACAGGGGTCCATAGCAATCAGCCCCAGCATTTT
TRBV7-9	.	.	TRBJ2-3	11	CASSHTDTQYF	TGTGCCAGCAGCCACACAGATACGCAGTATTTT
TRBV7-8	.	.	TRBJ1-2	17	CASSLRSEGNPNYGYTF	TGTGCCAGCAGCTTAAGGAGTGAGGGAAACCCTAACTATGGCTACACCTTC
TRBV4-1	.	.	TRBJ1-2	16	CASSHPLVTERMRYTF	TGCGCCAGCAGCCACCCCCTTGTAACCGAGAGAATGCGCTACACCTTC
TRBV28	.	.	TRBJ1-1	15	CASSLYKGLNTEAFF	TGTGCCAGCAGTTTATATAAGGGGTTAAACACTGAAGCTTTCTTT
TRBV21-1	.	.	TRBJ2-3	15	CVSSKVALGTDTQYF	.
TRBV6-1	.	.	TRBJ1-1	14	CASMSGDKNTEAFF	TGTGCCAGCATGTCCGGGGACAAGAACACTGAAGCTTTCTTT
TRBV27	few	TRBD1	TRBJ1-2	13	CATLDRGKYGYTF	TGTGCCACCTTGGACAGGGGGAAGTATGGCTACACCTTC
TRBV4-1	.	TRBD1	TRBJ2-5	16	CASSQTPGQAAETQYF	TGCGCCAGCAGCCAGACACCGGGACAGGCAGCAGAGACCCAGTACTTC
TRBV10-1	once	TRBD1	TRBJ1-4	13	CASSDHGTVGLFF	TGCGCCAGCAGTGACCACGGGACAGTGGGACTGTTTTTT
TRBV5-6	.	.	TRBJ1-5	14	CASSFEGAAQPQHF	TGTGCCAGCAGCTTTGAGGGCGCGGCTCAGCCCCAGCATTTT
TRBV9	.	.	TRBJ1-5	14	CASSAREGNQPQHF	TGTGCCAGCAGCGCCAGAGAGGGCAATCAGCCCCAGCATTTT
TRBV9	.	.	TRBJ2-1	14	CASSVAWWASEQFF	TGTGCCAGCAGCGTAGCTTGGTGGGCGAGTGAGCAGTTCTTC
TRBV29-1	.	TRBD2	TRBJ2-1	14	CSAEVSGGYNEQFF	TGCAGCGCCGAGGTCAGCGGGGGCTACAATGAGCAGTTCTTC
TRBV9	.	TRBD1	TRBJ1-2	15	CASSGPRQGSYGYTF	TGTGCCAGCAGCGGCCCCCGACAGGGGAGCTATGGCTACACCTTC